This T cell receptor beta chain was observed in a study of cytomegalovirus exposure and HLA in healthy donors. CDR1 MGHRA and CDR2 YSYEKL come from the germline V gene. This CDR3 is 12 amino acids long. V lost 2 bases, J lost 4 bases, and 4 bases lay in between. Worth noting for this clone: Its antigen is undetermined.

Researchers ran the PCR with 60 Vbeta and 13 Jbeta primers. Per the original data handling: Unique TCR beta chains numbered roughly 84 million in a later analysis, with roughly 11 million shared. This table comes from immunoSEQ multiplex PCR, and its TCRdb copy is limited to in-frame clones, with some not included. D and trimming come from the DNA, and the V and J calls and clone size come from that table. Of roughly 200,000 clones listed, over 70% are singletons. Overall study results and limits: Associated with cytomegalovirus, according to the listing, were 150 to 200 TCR beta chains. Immune exposure data for these donors was limited to CMV serostatus.

The chain employs TRBV4-1 and TRBJ2-3; unclear D gene. This sequence originates from a boy aged 2 to 10 in good health and CMV-seronegative. The sample was PBMCs. CDR3 residues: CASSQIADTQYF. Written as DNA, the CDR3 is TGCGCCAGCAGCCAAATCGCAGATACGCAGTATTTT.